Each of the 15 T cell receptor beta chains below was sequenced from the same sample in a study of shared clonotypes between healthy human individuals. Using immunoSEQ multiplex PCR, the repertoire was profiled, and TCRdb retains in-frame clones only, with some absent. The sample lists 2.3 million or so clones, approximately 95% occurring once. The sample consisted of naive CD4+ T cells from PBMCs. Subset denoted: CD45RA+ positively selected. These receptors all come from a man aged 18 to 29 in good health. Some clones in this sample may be carry-over from other donors' samples.

The chain links TRBV15 to TRBJ1-4; D might be TRBD1 (6 bases). V dropped 5 bases and J dropped 6 bases, with 16 bases sitting between them. Germline CDR1 is LNHNV and CDR2 is YYDKDF (reference sequence). The CDR3 has 15 amino acids. The CDR3 loop is CATSPRGQGHEKLFF. The CDR3 DNA reads as TGTGCCACCAGCCCGCGGGGGCAGGGTCATGAAAAACTGTTTTTT.

Points on this clone: This sample also contains other DNA sequences that code for the same CDR3. The chain has TRBV5-1 and TRBJ1-5; D remains unclear. The V gene's germline CDR1 is SGHRS and CDR2 YFSETQ. The CDR3 sequence is 13 residues long. V was cut by 1 base and J by 4 bases, with 6 bases left in between. The CDR3: CASSLNLNQPQHF. The CDR3 DNA is TGCGCCAGCAGCTTGAACCTAAATCAGCCCCAGCATTTT.

The V and J genes are TRBV19 and TRBJ2-3; the D call may be TRBD1 or TRBD2 (5 bases each). CDR1 and CDR2 (germline): LNHDA, SQIVND (reference sequence). V lost 5 bases, J lost 0 bases, and 15 bases lay in between. The CDR3 covers 16 residues. The CDR3 DNA is TGTGCCAGTAGTCCGTGGTTGGGACGCAGCACAGATACGCAGTATTTT. This encodes CASSPWLGRSTDTQYF.

This clone was seen a single time. V gene TRBV18 combines with J gene TRBJ2-5, with D uncertain. The DNA matches TRBJ2-7 better at its end, which makes the J call doubtful. The CDR3 is 13 amino acids. Germline CDR1 and CDR2: KGHSH and LQKENI. CDR3 in amino acids: CASSPGSSYEQYF. The DNA for the CDR3 is TGTGCCAGCTCACCTGGCAGCTCCTACGAGCAGTACTTC.

This clone was seen a single time. The chain employs TRBV5-1 and TRBJ1-3; the D gene is possibly TRBD1 (5 bases). The CDR3 runs 14 residues. Trimming pared 4 bases from V and 0 bases from J, leaving 8 bases between. Looked up from germline, CDR1 is SGHRS and CDR2 is YFSETQ. CDR3 in amino acids: CASSPQGSGNTIYF. The CDR3 nucleotides read TGCGCCAGCAGCCCTCAGGGCTCTGGAAACACCATATATTTT.

The J gene is TRBJ1-6, the V gene TRBV2, with 12 nucleotides matching TRBD1. CDR1 is SNHLY, CDR2 FYNNEI, per germline. Unmatched junction bases numbered 7, after V lost 9 bases and J lost 10 bases. CDR3 length: 14 amino acids. CDR3 sequence: CASYRDRGRSPLHF. CDR3 DNA: TGTGCCAGTTACCGGGACAGGGGGCGATCACCCCTCCACTTT.

This clone was seen a few times. V usage is TRBV2 and J usage is TRBJ1-1; tentatively, D is TRBD1 (6 bases). This CDR3 spans 16 amino acids. Germline V gives CDR1 SNHLY, CDR2 FYNNEI. V dropped 5 bases and J dropped 0 bases, with 16 bases sitting between them. The CDR3 sequence is CASSRNRVLMNTEAFF. The DNA of the CDR3 is TGTGCCAGCAGTCGAAACAGGGTCCTCATGAACACTGAAGCTTTCTTT. The entire variable domain, with the rest obtained from reference TRBV2 and TRBJ1-1, is as follows: EPEVTQTPSHQVTQMGQEVILRCVPISNHLYFYWYRQILGQKVEFLVSFYNNEISEKSEIFDDQFSVERPDGSNFTLKIRSTKLEDSAMYFCASSRNRVLMNTEAFFGQGTRLTVV.

J is TRBJ2-7 and V is TRBV27; unclear D gene. The germline V gene encodes CDR1 MNHEY and CDR2 SMNVEV (reference sequence). V was trimmed by 8 bases and J by 3 bases, leaving 5 bases between them. The CDR3 is made up of 10 amino acids. The CDR3 bases are TGTGCCAGCGGGCTCTACGAGCAGTACTTC. Protein sequence: CASGLYEQYF.

This clone was recorded only once. At the DNA level, this CDR3 is encoded by other sequences in the same sample as well. The chain couples TRBV5-4 to TRBJ1-6; D gene unclear. Germline V CDR1 and CDR2: SGHNT, YYREEE (reference sequence). Trimming stripped 4 bases from V and 9 bases from J, with 8 bases between. The CDR3 length is 12 residues. CDR3 loop: CASSLLSSPLHF. In DNA form, the CDR3 reads TGTGCCAGCAGCCTCTTAAGTTCACCCCTCCACTTT. The whole variable domain, remainder taken from reference TRBV5-4 and TRBJ1-6, is ETGVTQSPTHLIKTRGQQVTLRCSSQSGHNTVSWYQQALGQGPQFIFQYYREEENGRGNFPPRFSGLQFPNYSSELNVNALELDDSALYLCASSLLSSPLHFGNGTRLTVT.

CDR3 protein: CASSLLAGAGDEQFF. CDR3 coding DNA: TGTGCCAGCAGCCTACTAGCGGGAGCAGGCGATGAGCAGTTCTTC. The rearrangement uses TRBV28 and TRBJ2-1, with 11 bases that match TRBD2. This CDR3 has 15 amino acids. V gave up 6 bases and J gave up 8 bases; unmatched junction bases: 9. The germline V gene has CDR1 MDHEN and CDR2 SYDVKM. Full variable domain (rest looked up from reference TRBV28 and TRBJ2-1): DVKVTQSSRYLVKRTGEKVFLECVQDMDHENMFWYRQDPGLGLRLIYFSYDVKMKEKGDIPEGYSVSREKKERFSLILESASTNQTSMYLCASSLLAGAGDEQFFGPGTRLTVL.

The chain couples TRBV11-2 to TRBJ1-4; unclear D gene. Germline CDR1 SGHAT, CDR2 FQNNGV. V was clipped by 1 base and J by 5 bases, with 14 bases between them. This CDR3 region has 16 residues. CDR3 amino acids: CASSLGAILANEKLFF. The DNA for the CDR3 is TGTGCCAGCAGCTTAGGTGCGATCCTTGCAAATGAAAAACTGTTTTTT.

With regard to this clone: Other DNA sequences in this sample translate to the same CDR3. J is TRBJ1-3 and V is TRBV6-1; D not resolved. CDR3 length equals 12 residues. V was shortened by 2 bases and J by 7 bases, with 6 bases between the two germline ends. CDR1 and CDR2 (germline): MNHNS, SASEGT. The CDR3 DNA reads as TGTGCCAGCAGTGAAATGGGGAACACCATATATTTT. Protein sequence: CASSEMGNTIYF.

V and J are TRBV7-8 and TRBJ1-2, with 8 bases matching TRBD1. The V gene's germline CDR1 is SGHVS and CDR2 FQNEAQ. There are 16 residues in the CDR3. Trimming at V came to 2 bases and at J to 6 bases, leaving 11 bases not matched to a gene. CDR3 DNA sequence: TGTGCCAGCAGCTTATACTCGGGGGGGACAGGCGATGGCTACACCTTC. This encodes CASSLYSGGTGDGYTF.

This sequence joins TRBV27 and TRBJ2-3, with 7 bases that match TRBD2. After removal of 6 bases from V and 6 bases from J, the junction contained 9 bases not matched to a gene. Germline V gene data show CDR1 as MNHEY and CDR2 as SMNVEV (reference sequence). The CDR3 runs to 14 residues. This chain's CDR3 is CASSRREGLDTQYF. The CDR3 DNA sequence: TGTGCCAGCAGCAGGAGGGAGGGGCTGGATACGCAGTATTTT.

The chain joins TRBV6-5 to TRBJ2-5; weak D call: TRBD2 (6 bases). This CDR3 is 14 amino acids long. The germline gives CDR1 MNHEY, CDR2 SVGAGI. Trimming took off 6 bases at V and 4 bases at J, with 15 bases between the two ends. CDR3 nucleotide sequence: TGTGCCAGCAGCCGCAGTCGGGGGACAGAGACCCAGTACTTC. Translating gives CASSRSRGTETQYF.